Listed below are T cell receptor beta chains from one sample, sequenced in a study of Graves' ophthalmopathy and Graves' hyperthyroidism. TCRdb used MiXCR to reprocess the multiplex PCR reads, holding one entry per CDR3 protein. The sample includes 450,000 to 600,000 distinct CDR3 sequences, under 45% seen only once; the top ten take roughly 4.5%. The sample was peripheral blood or thyroid tissue (not recorded which). The receptors stem from an adult man with Graves' hyperthyroidism. Both conserved end residues are part of each CDR3. The D gene is left open where the match is weak. The size entry is marked missing in some rows and otherwise reads once, few, many or a size class.

v_call	d_call	clone_size	j_call	cdr3_aa	cdr3_nt
TRBV29-1	TRBD1	.	TRBJ2-7	CSVLTGTGSYEQYF	TGCAGCGTTCTTACCGGGACAGGGTCCTACGAGCAGTACTTC
TRBV7-9	.	.	TRBJ2-5	CATSRTRTAGETQYF	TGTGCCACCAGCAGAACTCGGACAGCGGGGGAGACCCAGTACTTC
TRBV6-1	.	.	TRBJ2-5	CASSFSGTETQYF	TGTGCCAGCAGTTTTTCTGGGACTGAGACCCAGTACTTC
TRBV7-9	.	.	TRBJ2-7	CANSFRAEAYYYEQYF	TGTGCCAACAGCTTCCGAGCGGAAGCGTATTACTACGAGCAGTACTTC
TRBV5-8	.	many	TRBJ1-5	CASSFKGLNQPQHF	TGTGCCAGCAGCTTTAAGGGATTGAATCAGCCCCAGCATTTT
TRBV12-3/TRBV12-4	.	many	TRBJ2-7	CASSLSQVLYEQYF	TGTGCCAGCAGTTTGAGCCAGGTATTGTACGAGCAGTACTTC
TRBV19	.	.	TRBJ1-2	CASSPSTWPYTF	TGTGCCAGTAGCCCCTCCACATGGCCCTACACCTTC
TRBV6-5	.	many	TRBJ2-7	CASRGDPYEQYF	TGTGCCAGCAGGGGGGACCCGTACGAGCAGTACTTC
TRBV6-6	TRBD1	.	TRBJ2-1	CASRERDRGLDEQFF	TGTGCCAGCAGAGAGCGGGACAGGGGACTCGATGAGCAGTTCTTC
TRBV3-1	.	few	TRBJ2-7	CASSQEVTALYEQYF	TGTGCCAGCAGCCAAGAAGTGACAGCCCTCTACGAGCAGTACTTC
TRBV2	.	once	TRBJ2-6	CASSEEGVLTF	TGTGCCAGCAGTGAGGAGGGCGTCCTGACTTTC